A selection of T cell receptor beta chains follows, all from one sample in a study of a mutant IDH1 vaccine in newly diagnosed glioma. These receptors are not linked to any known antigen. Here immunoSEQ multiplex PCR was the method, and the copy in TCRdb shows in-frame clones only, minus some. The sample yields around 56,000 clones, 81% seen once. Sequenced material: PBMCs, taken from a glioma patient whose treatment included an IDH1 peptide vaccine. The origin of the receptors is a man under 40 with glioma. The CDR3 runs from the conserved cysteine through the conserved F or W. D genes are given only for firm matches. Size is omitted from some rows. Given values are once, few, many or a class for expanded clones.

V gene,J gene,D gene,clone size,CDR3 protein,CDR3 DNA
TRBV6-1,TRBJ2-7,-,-,CASSEALLEGFHYEQYF,TGTGCCAGCAGTGAAGCGCTTCTTGAAGGGTTTCATTACGAGCAGTACTTC
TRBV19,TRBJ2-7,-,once,CATSSLGAIYEQYF,TGTGCCACTTCCTCACTAGGCGCCATCTACGAGCAGTACTTC
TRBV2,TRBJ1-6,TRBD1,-,CASRPRTGGNSPLHF,TGTGCCAGCAGACCTAGGACAGGGGGAAATTCACCCCTCCACTTT
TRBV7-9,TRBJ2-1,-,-,CASSLSWGAGNEQFF,TGTGCCAGCAGCTTATCATGGGGGGCTGGCAATGAGCAGTTCTTC
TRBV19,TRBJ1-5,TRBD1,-,CASSIGDRAHQPQHF,TGTGCCAGTAGTATAGGGGACAGGGCTCATCAGCCCCAGCATTTT
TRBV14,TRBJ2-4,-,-,CASSQEKGSGKNIQYF,TGTGCCAGCAGCCAAGAGAAGGGATCGGGCAAAAACATTCAGTACTTC
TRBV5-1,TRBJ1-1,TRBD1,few,CASSTRQGMNTEAFF,TGCGCCAGCAGCACCCGACAGGGCATGAACACTGAAGCTTTCTTT
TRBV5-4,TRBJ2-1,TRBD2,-,CASSLGSGGGNEQFF,TGTGCCAGCAGCTTAGGTAGCGGGGGGGGTAATGAGCAGTTCTTC
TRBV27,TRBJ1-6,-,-,CASSLSGPYSYNSPLHF,TGTGCCAGCAGTTTATCTGGCCCCTACTCCTATAATTCACCCCTCCACTTT
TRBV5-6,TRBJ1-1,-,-,CASSLYGYTEAFF,TGTGCCAGCAGCTTGTATGGTTACACTGAAGCTTTCTTT
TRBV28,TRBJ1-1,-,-,CASSLGWSPGRSFF,TGTGCCAGCAGTTTGGGTTGGTCCCCTGGGCGGTCTTTCTTT
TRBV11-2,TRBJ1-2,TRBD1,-,CASSRDRGKGDGYTF,TGTGCCAGCAGCCGAGACAGGGGGAAGGGCGACGGCTACACCTTC
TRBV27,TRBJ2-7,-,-,CASSVEGVSYEQYF,TGTGCCAGCAGTGTGGAAGGAGTTTCCTACGAGCAGTACTTC
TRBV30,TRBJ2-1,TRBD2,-,CAWSQSRRGGYNEQFF,TGTGCCTGGAGTCAGAGTCGTCGCGGGGGGTACAATGAGCAGTTCTTC
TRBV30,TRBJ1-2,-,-,CAWSLEGNYNYGYTF,TGTGCCTGGAGTTTAGAAGGGAATTATAACTATGGCTACACCTTC
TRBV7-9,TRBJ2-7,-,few,CASSGRDIEQYF,TGTGCCAGCAGCGGTCGGGACATCGAGCAGTACTTC
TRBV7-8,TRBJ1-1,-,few,CASSSNTEAFF,TGTGCCAGCAGCTCAAACACTGAAGCTTTCTTT